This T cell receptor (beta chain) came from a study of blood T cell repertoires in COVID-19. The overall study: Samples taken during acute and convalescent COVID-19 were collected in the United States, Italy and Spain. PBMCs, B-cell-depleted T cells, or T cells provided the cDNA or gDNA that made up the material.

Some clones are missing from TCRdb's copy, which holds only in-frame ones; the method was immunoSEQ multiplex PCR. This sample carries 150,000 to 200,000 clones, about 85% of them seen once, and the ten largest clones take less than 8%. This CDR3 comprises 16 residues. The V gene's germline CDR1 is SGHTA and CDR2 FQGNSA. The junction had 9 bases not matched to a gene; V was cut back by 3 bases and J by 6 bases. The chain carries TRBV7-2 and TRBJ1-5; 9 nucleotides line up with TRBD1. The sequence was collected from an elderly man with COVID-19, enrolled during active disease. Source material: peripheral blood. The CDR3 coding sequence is TGTGCCAGCAGCTTGTTCCCGCGACAGGGGGGTCAGCCCCAGCATTTT. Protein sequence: CASSLFPRQGGQPQHF.